A single sample is the source of the 23 T cell receptor beta chains below, sequenced in a study of blood T cell repertoires in COVID-19. Libraries were prepared by immunoSEQ multiplex PCR; TCRdb keeps only in-frame clonotypes and omits some of them. This table has 450,000 or so clones, around 90% appearing once. The material sequenced was peripheral blood. The receptors shown here come from a man younger than 35 with COVID-19, enrolled during active disease.

V and J are TRBV12-3 or TRBV12-4 and TRBJ2-5; unclear D gene. V lost 3 bases and J lost 7, with 6 bases in between. CDR3 length: 11 amino acids. The CDR3 bases are TGTGCCAGCAGTTTCTCAGGGACCCAGTACTTC. Translating gives CASSFSGTQYF.

This clone has a single count. This chain links TRBV27 with TRBJ1-1, with TRBD1 matching over 11 bases. Germline V gene data show CDR1 as MNHEY and CDR2 as SMNVEV (reference sequence). The ends lost 5 bases at V and 8 bases at J; junction bases unmatched: 13. The length of the CDR3 is 16 residues. The DNA of the CDR3 is TGTGCCAGCAGTCGGACAGGGGGCGTATCCGTGGGCGAAGCTTTCTTT. This encodes CASSRTGGVSVGEAFF.

The CDR3 nucleotides read TGTGCCAGCAGTTTAGGGGGCCGTTACCAGCCCCAGCATTTT. It is translated as CASSLGGRYQPQHF. The chain combines TRBV27 with TRBJ1-5; D possibly corresponds to TRBD1 (6 bases). This CDR3 region has 14 residues. The germline CDR1 and CDR2 sequences are MNHEY and SMNVEV (reference sequence). Trimming left V 2 bases short and J 7 bases short, with 12 bases between.

This rearrangement joins TRBV12-5 to TRBJ1-2; tentative D call: TRBD1 (6 bases). This CDR3 is built from 14 residues. Germline CDR1 and CDR2: LGHNT and FRNRAP. V lost 1 base and J lost 6, with 12 bases in between. The CDR3 DNA follows: TGTGCTAGTGGTTTGGGAAAAGGGGGGGATGGCTACACCTTC. Its protein product is CASGLGKGGDGYTF.

The genes are TRBV19 and TRBJ2-5, with unresolved D. Germline V CDR1 and CDR2: LNHDA, SQIVND (reference sequence). The CDR3 runs to 16 residues. Trimming removed 0 bases at V and 5 bases at J, with 16 bases between. CDR3 DNA: TGTGCCAGTAGTATAGATCTTGTGAACCTCGGTGAGACCCAGTACTTC. Its protein product is CASSIDLVNLGETQYF.

CDR3 residues: CAISESGTGANVLTF. The CDR3 DNA reads TGTGCCATCAGTGAGTCTGGGACAGGGGCCAACGTCCTGACTTTC. The chain joins TRBV10-3 to TRBJ2-6; D perhaps matches TRBD1 (6 bases). Trimming removed 0 bases from V and 4 bases from J, with 7 bases in between. Germline values: CDR1 ENHRY, CDR2 SYGVKD. The CDR3 is 15 residues long.

Turning to this clone: Different DNA sequences within this sample yield the same CDR3. The chain joins TRBV6-1 to TRBJ2-2; tentative D call: TRBD1 (5 bases). The germline V gene encodes CDR1 MNHNS and CDR2 SASEGT. The CDR3 length is 14 residues. The V end lost 1 base, the J end lost 3 bases, and 6 bases lay between the germline ends. The CDR3 reads CASSEDRYTGELFF. The CDR3 region has the DNA TGTGCCAGCAGTGAAGACAGGTACACCGGGGAGCTGTTTTTT.

The chain is built from TRBV5-6 and TRBJ2-5; 10 bases match TRBD1. Germline assignment: CDR1 SGHDT and CDR2 YYEEEE. V gave up 4 bases and J gave up 3 bases; unmatched junction bases: 6. The CDR3 is 15 amino acids. The CDR3 spells CASSTPGTGEETQYF. The CDR3 nucleotides are TGTGCCAGCAGCACACCCGGGACAGGGGAAGAGACCCAGTACTTC.

This clone occurred once. The rearrangement uses TRBV19 and TRBJ1-1; 10 bases match TRBD1. The germline V gene has CDR1 LNHDA and CDR2 SQIVND (reference sequence). V lost 10 bases to trimming and J lost 2 bases; unmatched junction nucleotides: 4. CDR3 length: 13 residues. CDR3 in amino acids: CATRDRGNTEAFF. Here the CDR3 DNA reads TGTGCCACCAGGGACAGGGGTAACACTGAAGCTTTCTTT.

V usage is TRBV2 and J usage is TRBJ2-5; 9 nucleotides align to TRBD1. CDR3 size: 16 residues. The germline V gene encodes CDR1 SNHLY and CDR2 FYNNEI. V lost 6 bases, J lost 2 bases, and 10 bases stayed unmatched. CDR3 sequence (DNA): TGTGCCAGCAGCGACTCCTACAGGGGGCATCAAGAGACCCAGTACTTC. Translation gives CASSDSYRGHQETQYF. Full variable domain (outside the CDR3, taken from reference TRBV2 and TRBJ2-5): EPEVTQTPSHQVTQMGQEVILRCVPISNHLYFYWYRQILGQKVEFLVSFYNNEISEKSEIFDDQFSVERPDGSNFTLKIRSTKLEDSAMYFCASSDSYRGHQETQYFGPGTRLLVL.

In DNA form, the CDR3 reads TGTGCCAGCAGCTTAATCGGACAGGAAATTACCATGTTACTGTTCTTC. As protein: CASSLIGQEITMLLFF. The chain couples TRBV7-9 to TRBJ2-1, with 7 bases aligning to TRBD1. The germline V gene has CDR1 SEHNR and CDR2 FQNEAQ (reference sequence). J was trimmed by 15 bases and V by 2 bases; bases with no gene match: 19. The CDR3 length is 16 residues.

J is TRBJ2-2 and V is TRBV13; TRBD2 matches at 8 bases. The V gene's germline CDR1 is PRHDT and CDR2 FYEKMQ (reference sequence). J lost 7 bases, V lost 5 bases, and 6 bases had no gene match. The CDR3 loop spans 14 amino acids. The CDR3 loop is CASSAPGGGGELFF. CDR3 DNA: TGTGCCAGCAGCGCCCCGGGAGGGGGCGGGGAGCTGTTTTTT.

This clone was seen a single time. The rearrangement uses TRBV7-9 and TRBJ1-2; the D is unclear. The V end lost 3 bases, the J end lost 8 bases, and 10 bases lay between the germline ends. Germline CDR1 reads SEHNR; CDR2 reads FQNEAQ (reference sequence). The length of the CDR3 is 12 residues. The DNA for the CDR3 is TGTGCCAGCAGCTTCCTTGAGGGCGGCTACACCTTC. Its translation is CASSFLEGGYTF.

The V and J genes are TRBV9 and TRBJ1-1; TRBD1 agrees at 8 bases. The CDR3 consists of 14 residues. V lost 4 bases and J lost 6; bases outside the gene matches: 8. Per the germline V gene, CDR1 is SGDLS and CDR2 is YYNGEE. In DNA form, the CDR3 reads TGTGCCAGCAGCAGCCAGACAGGGGAGGCTGAAGCTTTCTTT. Translating it yields CASSSQTGEAEAFF.

V usage is TRBV29-1 and J usage is TRBJ1-1; D unresolved. Trimming stripped 4 bases from V and 1 base from J, with 10 bases between. Germline lookup yields CDR1 SQVTM and CDR2 ANQGSEA. The length of the CDR3 is 13 residues. CDR3 in DNA: TGCAGCGTTGGATCCGCAGAGAACACTGAAGCTTTCTTT. Residues: CSVGSAENTEAFF.

This chain joins TRBV2 and TRBJ2-3; unclear D gene. The CDR3 covers 13 residues. CDR1 and CDR2 from the germline V gene are SNHLY and FYNNEI. V lost 3 bases and J lost 5, with 9 bases in between. DNA for the CDR3: TGTGCCAGCAGTGAGGCGGTACGAGATACGCAGTATTTT. Its protein product is CASSEAVRDTQYF.

This sequence joins TRBV4-2 and TRBJ2-2, with 7 bases matching TRBD1. Trimming cost V 1 base and J 2 bases; bases outside gene matches: 7. CDR1 and CDR2 from the germline V gene are LGHNA and YNFKEQ. The CDR3 is 17 amino acids. CDR3 in amino acids: CASSQVGDSANTGELFF. The CDR3 coding sequence is TGTGCCAGCAGCCAAGTGGGGGACAGCGCTAACACCGGGGAGCTGTTTTTT.

The J gene is TRBJ2-1, the V gene TRBV24-1; 9 nucleotides agree with TRBD1. J lost 7 bases, V lost 3 bases, and 6 bases had no gene match. This CDR3 spans 15 amino acids. Germline CDR1 and CDR2: KGHDR and SFDVKD. This chain's CDR3 is CATSDRGQGWNEQFF. DNA of the CDR3: TGTGCCACCAGTGATAGGGGACAGGGATGGAATGAGCAGTTCTTC.

The chain uses TRBV11-2 and TRBJ1-5, with D unclear. Germline lookup yields CDR1 SGHAT and CDR2 FQNNGV. The CDR3 covers 16 residues. Trimming shortened V by 5 bases and J by 1 base, and 15 bases separated the two germline ends. The CDR3 region is CASSARGRRSNQPQHF. CDR3 DNA sequence: TGTGCCAGCAGCGCCAGAGGGCGCAGGAGCAATCAGCCCCAGCATTTT.

This clone was seen more than once but under ten times. The chain carries TRBV2 and TRBJ2-3; 8 nucleotides line up with TRBD2. This CDR3 region has 13 residues. V trimming: 4 bases; J trimming: 9 bases; junction bases outside the gene matches: 6. CDR1 and CDR2 (germline): SNHLY, FYNNEI. CDR3 protein: CASSGISGETQYF. In DNA form, the CDR3 reads TGTGCCAGCAGTGGGATTAGCGGGGAGACGCAGTATTTT.

The chain couples TRBV29-1 to TRBJ2-1; 7 positions match TRBD2. J lost 4 bases, V lost 6 bases, and 6 bases had no gene match. Germline CDR1 and CDR2: SQVTM and ANQGSEA. The CDR3 covers 13 residues. CDR3 bases: TGCAGCGTCCGGACTAGTACGTACAATGAGCAGTTCTTC. Protein: CSVRTSTYNEQFF.

The chain links TRBV12-3 or TRBV12-4 to TRBJ2-5, with D tentatively TRBD1 (5 bases). CDR3 length equals 13 residues. Trimming took 2 bases from V and 5 from J, leaving 9 bases between them. CDR3 DNA sequence: TGTGCCAGCAGTTTACAGGGAAGTGAGACCCAGTACTTC. Its protein is CASSLQGSETQYF.

The chain is built from TRBV15 and TRBJ1-6; TRBD1 matches 7 bases. The J segment lost 4 bases and the V segment lost 8 bases, leaving 8 bases of the junction unmatched. This CDR3 has 15 amino acids. The germline CDR1 and CDR2 sequences are LNHNV and YYDKDF (reference sequence). The CDR3 reads CATAGGAKYNSPLHF. CDR3 DNA: TGTGCCACCGCAGGGGGTGCAAAGTATAATTCACCCCTCCACTTT.